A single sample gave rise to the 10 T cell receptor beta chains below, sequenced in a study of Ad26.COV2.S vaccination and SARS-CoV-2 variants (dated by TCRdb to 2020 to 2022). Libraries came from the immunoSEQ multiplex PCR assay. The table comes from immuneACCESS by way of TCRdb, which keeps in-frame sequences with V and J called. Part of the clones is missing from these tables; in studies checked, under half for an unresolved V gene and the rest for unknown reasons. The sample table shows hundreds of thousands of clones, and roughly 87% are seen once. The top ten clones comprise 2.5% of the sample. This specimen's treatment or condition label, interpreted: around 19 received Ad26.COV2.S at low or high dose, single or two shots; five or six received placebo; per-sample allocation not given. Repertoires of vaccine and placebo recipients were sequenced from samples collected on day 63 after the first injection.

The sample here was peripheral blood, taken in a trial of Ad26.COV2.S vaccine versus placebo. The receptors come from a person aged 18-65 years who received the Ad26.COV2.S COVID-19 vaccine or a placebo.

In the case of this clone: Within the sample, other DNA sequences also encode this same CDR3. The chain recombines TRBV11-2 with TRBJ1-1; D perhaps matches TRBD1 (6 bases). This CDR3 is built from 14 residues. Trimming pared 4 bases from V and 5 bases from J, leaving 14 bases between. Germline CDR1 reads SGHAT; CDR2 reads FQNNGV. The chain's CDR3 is CASSSPRGRTEAFF. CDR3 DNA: TGTGCCAGCAGCTCCCCCAGGGGAAGGACTGAAGCTTTCTTT.

The CDR3 loop reads CATSRDGGPYNEQFF. CDR3 coding DNA: TGTGCCACCAGCAGAGACGGGGGTCCCTACAATGAGCAGTTCTTC. The chain is built from TRBV15 and TRBJ2-1, with D possibly TRBD2 on 6 matching bases. Germline V gene data show CDR1 as LNHNV and CDR2 as YYDKDF (reference sequence). V lost 0 bases, J lost 2 bases, and 8 bases lay in between. The length of the CDR3 is 15 residues.

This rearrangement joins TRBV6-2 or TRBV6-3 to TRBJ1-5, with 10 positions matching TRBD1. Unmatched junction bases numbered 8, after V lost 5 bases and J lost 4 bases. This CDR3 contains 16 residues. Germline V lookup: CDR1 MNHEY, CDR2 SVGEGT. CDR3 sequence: CASSARPGQGNQPQHF. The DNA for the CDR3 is TGTGCCAGCAGTGCTAGGCCGGGACAGGGGAATCAGCCCCAGCATTTT.

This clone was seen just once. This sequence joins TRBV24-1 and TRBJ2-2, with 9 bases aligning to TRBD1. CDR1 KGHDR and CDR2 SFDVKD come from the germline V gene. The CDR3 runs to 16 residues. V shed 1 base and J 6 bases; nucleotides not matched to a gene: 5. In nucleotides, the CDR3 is TGTGCCACCAGTGATTTACCGACAGGGGGGCCCGGGGAGCTGTTTTTT. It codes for CATSDLPTGGPGELFF.

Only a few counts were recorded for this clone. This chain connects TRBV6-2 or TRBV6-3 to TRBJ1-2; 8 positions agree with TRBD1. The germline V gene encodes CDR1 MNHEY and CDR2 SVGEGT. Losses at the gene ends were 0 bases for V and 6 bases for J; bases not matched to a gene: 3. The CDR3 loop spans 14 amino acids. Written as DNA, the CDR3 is TGTGCCAGCAGTTACTCGACAGGGGATAATGGCTACACCTTC. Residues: CASSYSTGDNGYTF.

The CDR3 loop reads CASSLGGEHQETQYF. CDR3 DNA: TGTGCCAGCAGCCTAGGCGGGGAACACCAAGAGACCCAGTACTTC. The chain is built from TRBV11-3 and TRBJ2-5, with D maybe TRBD2 (6 bases). The V end lost 5 bases, the J end lost 0 bases, and 13 bases lay between the germline ends. The length of the CDR3 is 15 residues. Germline CDR1 reads SGHNT; CDR2 reads YENEEA.

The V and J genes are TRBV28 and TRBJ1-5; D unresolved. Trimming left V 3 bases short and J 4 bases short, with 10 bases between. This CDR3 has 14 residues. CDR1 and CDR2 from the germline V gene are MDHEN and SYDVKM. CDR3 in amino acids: CASSFFTENQPQHF. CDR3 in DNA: TGTGCCAGCAGTTTTTTCACGGAGAATCAGCCCCAGCATTTT.

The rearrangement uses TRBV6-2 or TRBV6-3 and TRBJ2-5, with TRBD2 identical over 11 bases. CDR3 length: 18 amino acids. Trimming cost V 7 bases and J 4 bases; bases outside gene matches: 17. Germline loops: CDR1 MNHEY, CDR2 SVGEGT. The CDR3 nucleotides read TGTGCCAGCATCCCCGACGTGGGCCTAGCGGGAGGAGGAGAGACCCAGTACTTC. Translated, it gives CASIPDVGLAGGGETQYF.

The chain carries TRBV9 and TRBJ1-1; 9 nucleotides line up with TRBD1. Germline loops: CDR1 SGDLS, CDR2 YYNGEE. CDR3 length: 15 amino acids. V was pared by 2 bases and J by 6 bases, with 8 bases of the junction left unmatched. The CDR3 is CASSVNRDREAEAFF. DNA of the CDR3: TGTGCCAGCAGCGTGAACCGGGACAGGGAAGCTGAAGCTTTCTTT.

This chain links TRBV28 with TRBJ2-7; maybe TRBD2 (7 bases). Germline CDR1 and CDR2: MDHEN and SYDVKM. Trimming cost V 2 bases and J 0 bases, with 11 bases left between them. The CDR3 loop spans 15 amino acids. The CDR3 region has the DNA TGTGCCAGCAGTTTAGGGGGGGCCAGCTCCTACGAGCAGTACGTC. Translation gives CASSLGGASSYEQYV.